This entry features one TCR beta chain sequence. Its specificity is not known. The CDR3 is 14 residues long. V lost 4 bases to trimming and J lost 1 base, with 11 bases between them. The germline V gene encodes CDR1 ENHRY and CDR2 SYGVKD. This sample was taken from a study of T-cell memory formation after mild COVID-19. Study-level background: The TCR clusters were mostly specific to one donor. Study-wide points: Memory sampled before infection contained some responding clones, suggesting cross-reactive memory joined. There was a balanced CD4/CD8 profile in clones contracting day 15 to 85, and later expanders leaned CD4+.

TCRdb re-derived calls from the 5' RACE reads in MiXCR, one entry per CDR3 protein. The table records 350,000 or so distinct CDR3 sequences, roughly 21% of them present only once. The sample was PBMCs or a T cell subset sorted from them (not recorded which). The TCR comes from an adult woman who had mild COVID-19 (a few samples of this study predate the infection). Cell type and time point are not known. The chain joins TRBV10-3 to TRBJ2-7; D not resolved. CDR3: CAISGVRGSYEQYF. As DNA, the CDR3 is TGTGCCATCAGTGGGGTCAGAGGATCCTACGAGCAGTACTTC.